Listed below are T cell receptor beta chains from one sample, sequenced in a study of blood T cell repertoires in COVID-19. This table comes from immunoSEQ multiplex PCR, and its TCRdb copy is limited to in-frame clones, with some not included. The table lists about 260,000 clones, about 87% of them singletons, with roughly 3.6% in the top ten. The sequencing input was peripheral blood. These receptors all come from a woman aged 40 to 49 with acute or convalescent COVID-19. Each CDR3 is given with its conserved first and last residue. D genes are given only for firm matches. Some rows have no size entry. The others give once, few or many, or a class for an expanded clone.

d_gene: .; abundance: .; j_gene: TRBJ1-4; v_gene: TRBV5-1; CDR3aa: CASSSVPQGSREELFF; CDR3nt: TGCGCCAGCAGCTCGGTCCCACAGGGTTCGCGGGAGGAACTGTTTTTT
d_gene: .; abundance: .; j_gene: TRBJ2-3; v_gene: TRBV11-2; CDR3aa: CASSFPLSGTDTQYF; CDR3nt: TGTGCCAGCAGCTTCCCCCTGAGCGGCACAGATACGCAGTATTTT
d_gene: .; abundance: .; j_gene: TRBJ2-1; v_gene: TRBV6-4; CDR3aa: CASSDSGGSSYNEQFF; CDR3nt: TGTGCCAGCAGTGACTCTGGGGGGAGCTCCTACAATGAGCAGTTCTTC
d_gene: TRBD1; abundance: .; j_gene: TRBJ2-1; v_gene: TRBV6-5; CDR3aa: CASSGQGANEQFF; CDR3nt: TGTGCCAGCAGCGGACAGGGGGCAAATGAGCAGTTCTTC
d_gene: .; abundance: .; j_gene: TRBJ1-4; v_gene: TRBV30; CDR3aa: CAWSVLRGGSEKLFF; CDR3nt: TGTGCCTGGAGTGTACTTAGGGGCGGTAGTGAAAAACTGTTTTTT
d_gene: TRBD1; abundance: .; j_gene: TRBJ1-1; v_gene: TRBV3-1/TRBV3-2; CDR3aa: CASSHSDRDTEAFF; CDR3nt: TGTGCCAGCAGCCACTCCGACAGGGACACTGAAGCTTTCTTT
d_gene: TRBD1; abundance: .; j_gene: TRBJ2-5; v_gene: TRBV13; CDR3aa: CASSPTGKLETQYF; CDR3nt: TGTGCCAGCAGCCCGACAGGGAAGTTGGAGACCCAGTACTTC
d_gene: TRBD2; abundance: .; j_gene: TRBJ2-1; v_gene: TRBV9; CDR3aa: CASSARLAGDQSSYNEQFF; CDR3nt: TGTGCCAGCAGCGCCCGACTAGCGGGGGACCAGAGCTCCTACAATGAGCAGTTCTTC
d_gene: .; abundance: .; j_gene: TRBJ2-2; v_gene: TRBV5-1; CDR3aa: CASSAGQLGNTGELFF; CDR3nt: TGCGCCAGCAGCGCGGGCCAACTCGGAAACACCGGGGAGCTGTTTTTT
d_gene: TRBD1; abundance: .; j_gene: TRBJ1-2; v_gene: TRBV5-1; CDR3aa: CASSDGTGQTYGYTF; CDR3nt: TGCGCCAGCAGCGACGGGACAGGGCAGACCTATGGCTACACCTTC
d_gene: .; abundance: .; j_gene: TRBJ1-1; v_gene: TRBV2; CDR3aa: CASSDKVGDTEAFF; CDR3nt: TGTGCCAGCAGTGACAAGGTAGGGGACACTGAAGCTTTCTTT
d_gene: TRBD1; abundance: .; j_gene: TRBJ1-5; v_gene: TRBV5-8; CDR3aa: CASSLVTGQVNQPQHF; CDR3nt: TGTGCCAGCAGCTTGGTTACGGGACAGGTCAATCAGCCCCAGCATTTT
d_gene: TRBD2; abundance: .; j_gene: TRBJ2-1; v_gene: TRBV6-5; CDR3aa: CASSPIASGDFRQFF; CDR3nt: TGTGCCAGCAGTCCTATCGCTAGCGGGGACTTTCGGCAGTTCTTC
d_gene: .; abundance: .; j_gene: TRBJ2-5; v_gene: TRBV18; CDR3aa: CASSPSPETQYF; CDR3nt: TGTGCCAGCTCCCCCTCCCCAGAGACCCAGTACTTC
d_gene: TRBD1; abundance: few; j_gene: TRBJ1-3; v_gene: TRBV19; CDR3aa: CASSLSGQGTGNTIYF; CDR3nt: TGTGCCAGTAGTCTTTCGGGACAGGGTACTGGAAACACCATATATTTT
d_gene: .; abundance: .; j_gene: TRBJ1-6; v_gene: TRBV9; CDR3aa: CASALEASNSPLHF; CDR3nt: TGTGCCAGCGCCCTTGAGGCTAGTAATTCACCCCTCCACTTT
d_gene: TRBD2; abundance: .; j_gene: TRBJ2-3; v_gene: TRBV7-3; CDR3aa: CASSFPPGGPGLASDTQYF; CDR3nt: TGTGCCAGCAGCTTCCCCCCGGGAGGACCGGGACTAGCTTCCGATACGCAGTATTTT
d_gene: .; abundance: .; j_gene: TRBJ2-2; v_gene: TRBV5-1; CDR3aa: CASSDQGIANTGELFF; CDR3nt: TGCGCCAGCAGCGACCAGGGGATTGCGAACACCGGGGAGCTGTTTTTT
d_gene: TRBD1; abundance: .; j_gene: TRBJ1-1; v_gene: TRBV2; CDR3aa: CASSGPGGAEAFF; CDR3nt: TGTGCCAGCAGCGGCCCAGGGGGAGCTGAAGCTTTCTTT
d_gene: .; abundance: .; j_gene: TRBJ1-1; v_gene: TRBV19; CDR3aa: CASNVGQSEAFF; CDR3nt: TGTGCCAGTAATGTGGGACAAAGTGAAGCTTTCTTT
d_gene: .; abundance: .; j_gene: TRBJ1-1; v_gene: TRBV4-1; CDR3aa: CASSQERSLNTEAFF; CDR3nt: TGCGCCAGCAGCCAAGAGCGCTCTCTAAACACTGAAGCTTTCTTT
d_gene: TRBD1; abundance: .; j_gene: TRBJ1-2; v_gene: TRBV7-8; CDR3aa: CASSLRATTGGDYGYTF; CDR3nt: TGTGCCAGCAGCTTACGAGCGACGACAGGGGGCGACTATGGCTACACCTTC
d_gene: .; abundance: .; j_gene: TRBJ1-1; v_gene: TRBV5-1; CDR3aa: CASSFQGRSTEAFF; CDR3nt: TGCGCCAGCAGCTTCCAGGGCCGGAGTACTGAAGCTTTCTTT
d_gene: TRBD2; abundance: .; j_gene: TRBJ2-3; v_gene: TRBV4-1; CDR3aa: CASSQVAGSTDTQYF; CDR3nt: TGCGCCAGCAGCCAAGTAGCGGGGAGCACAGATACGCAGTATTTT